One TCR beta chain is described in this entry. Germline CDR1 LGHDT, CDR2 YNNKEL (reference sequence). V shed 8 bases and J 3 bases; nucleotides not matched to a gene: 0. CDR3 length: 12 residues. The data originate from a study of blood T cell repertoires in COVID-19. Study overall: COVID-19 samples from acute and convalescent phases originated in the United States, Italy and Spain. Sources were T cells, B-cell-depleted T cells, or PBMCs; the material itself was cDNA or gDNA.

Original methodology: Estimation of nucleated cell counts relied on the amplification of reference gene primers. Assay: immunoSEQ multiplex PCR; the TCRdb copy retains only in-frame clones and omits some. V and J calls and clone size follow that table, whereas D and trimming were derived from the DNA. In the table there are about 180,000 clones, around 76% of which are singletons. The material sequenced was peripheral blood. This TCR came from a woman in her seventies with acute or convalescent COVID-19. The J gene is TRBJ2-7, the V gene TRBV3-1 (or the pseudogene TRBV3-2), with TRBD2 matching 11 bases. CDR3 DNA: TGTGCCAGCGGGACTAGCGGCTACGAGCAGTACTTC. Translated: CASGTSGYEQYF.